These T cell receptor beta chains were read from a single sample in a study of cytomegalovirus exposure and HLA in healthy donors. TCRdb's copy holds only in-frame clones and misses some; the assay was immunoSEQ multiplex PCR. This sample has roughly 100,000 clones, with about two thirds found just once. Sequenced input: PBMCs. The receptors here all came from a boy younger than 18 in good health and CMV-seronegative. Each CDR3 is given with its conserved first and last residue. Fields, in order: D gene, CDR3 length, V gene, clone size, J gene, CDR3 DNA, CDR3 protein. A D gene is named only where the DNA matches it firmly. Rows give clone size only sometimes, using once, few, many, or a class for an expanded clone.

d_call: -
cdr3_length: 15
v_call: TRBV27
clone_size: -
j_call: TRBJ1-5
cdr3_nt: TGTGCCAGCAGTTTAAGTCGCGGTAGCAATCAGCCCCAGCATTTT
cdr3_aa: CASSLSRGSNQPQHF

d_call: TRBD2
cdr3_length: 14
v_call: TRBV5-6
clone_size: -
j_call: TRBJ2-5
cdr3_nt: TGTGCCAGCAGCTGGACGGGGGGGAAGGTTCCCCAGTACTTC
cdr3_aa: CASSWTGGKVPQYF

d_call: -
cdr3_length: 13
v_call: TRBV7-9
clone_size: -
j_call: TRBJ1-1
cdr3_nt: TGTGCCAGCGAGACACAGGAGAACACTGAAGCTTTCTTT
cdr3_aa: CASETQENTEAFF

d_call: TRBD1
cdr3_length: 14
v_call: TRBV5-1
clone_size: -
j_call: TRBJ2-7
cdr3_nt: TGCGCCAGCAGCCGAACAGGGGGCCGGGACGAGCAGTACTTC
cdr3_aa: CASSRTGGRDEQYF

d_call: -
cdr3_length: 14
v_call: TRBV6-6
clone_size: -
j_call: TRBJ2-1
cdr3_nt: TGTGCCAGCCGCCCGCGGCGGAGCTACAATGAGCAGTTCTTC
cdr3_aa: CASRPRRSYNEQFF

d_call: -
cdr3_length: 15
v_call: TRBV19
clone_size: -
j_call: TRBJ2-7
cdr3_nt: TGTGCCAGTAGTATCAGCCCAAAACAGGCCTACGAGCAGTACTTC
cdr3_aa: CASSISPKQAYEQYF

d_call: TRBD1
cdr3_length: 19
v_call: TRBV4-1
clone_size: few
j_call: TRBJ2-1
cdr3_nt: TGCGCCAGCAGCCAGCCGGGACAGGGGTTACTTGATTCCTACAATGAGCAGTTCTTC
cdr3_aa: CASSQPGQGLLDSYNEQFF

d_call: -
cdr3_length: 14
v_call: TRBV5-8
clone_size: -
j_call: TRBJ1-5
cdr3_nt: TGTGCCAGCAGCTTGATCAGGGTGACTCAGCCCCAGCATTTT
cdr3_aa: CASSLIRVTQPQHF

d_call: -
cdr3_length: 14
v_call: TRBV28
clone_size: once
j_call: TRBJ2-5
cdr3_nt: TGTGCCAGCAGTGGAGAGGGAAGAGGAGAGACCCAGTACTTC
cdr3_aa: CASSGEGRGETQYF

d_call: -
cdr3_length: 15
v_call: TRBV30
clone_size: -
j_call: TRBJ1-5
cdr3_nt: TGTGCCTGGAGTGTAGACGGGTATAGCAATCAGCCCCAGCATTTT
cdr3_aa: CAWSVDGYSNQPQHF

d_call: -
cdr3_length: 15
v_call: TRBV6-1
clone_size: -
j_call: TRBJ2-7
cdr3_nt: TGTGCCAGCAGTGAGGGTGCTGACTCAATCTACGAGCAGTACTTC
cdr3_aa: CASSEGADSIYEQYF

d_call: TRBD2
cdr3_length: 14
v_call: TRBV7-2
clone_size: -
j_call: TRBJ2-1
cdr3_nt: TGTGCCAGCAGCTTTACTAGCGGGGTGAATGAGCAGTTCTTC
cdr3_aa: CASSFTSGVNEQFF

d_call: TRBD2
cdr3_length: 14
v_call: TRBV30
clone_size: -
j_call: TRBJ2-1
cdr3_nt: TGTGCCGCCCGACTAGCGGGAGGCTACAATGAGCAGTTCTTC
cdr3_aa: CAARLAGGYNEQFF

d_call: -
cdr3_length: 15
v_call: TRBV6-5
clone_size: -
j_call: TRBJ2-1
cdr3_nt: TGTGCCAGCAGTTACGCGGCTTCGGGGTATGGTGAGCAGTTCTTC
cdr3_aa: CASSYAASGYGEQFF

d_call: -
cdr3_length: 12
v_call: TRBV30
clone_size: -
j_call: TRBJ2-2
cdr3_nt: TGTGCCTGGGGGGCAGGGACCGGGGAGCTGTTTTTT
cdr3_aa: CAWGAGTGELFF

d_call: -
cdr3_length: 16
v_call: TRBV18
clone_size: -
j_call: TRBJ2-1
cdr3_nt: TGTGCCAGCTCACCACCCTCCGGGAGCTCCTACAATGAGCAGTTCTTC
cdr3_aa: CASSPPSGSSYNEQFF

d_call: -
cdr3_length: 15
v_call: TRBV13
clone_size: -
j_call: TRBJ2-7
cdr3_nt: TGTGCCAGCAGCCAGGGCGGGGACAGTACCTACGAGCAGTACTTC
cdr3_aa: CASSQGGDSTYEQYF

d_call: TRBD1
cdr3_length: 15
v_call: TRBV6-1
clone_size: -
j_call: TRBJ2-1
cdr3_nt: TGTGCCAGCAGTGAAGAGACAGGGTCCTACAATGAGCAGTTCTTC
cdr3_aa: CASSEETGSYNEQFF